A single sample is the source of the 5 T cell receptor beta chains below, sequenced in a study of regulatory T cells in long-lasting Graves disease. As to time point: newly diagnosed GD, antithyroid drugs for less than 3 months. Extracted PBMC RNA gave rise to the TCR library. Building the TCR beta libraries relied on iRepertoire HTBI primers, and CDR3 regions underwent Arm-PCR. TCRdb recomputed calls from the multiplex PCR reads with MiXCR, one row per CDR3 protein. The sample contains under 450,000 distinct CDR3 sequences, around 16% of which appear only once. This sample was shared with a second study, whose subject was T cells in Graves' hyperthyroidism and ophthalmopathy.

The material sequenced was peripheral blood mononuclear cells (PBMCs), taken at new diagnosis, from a patient treated with antithyroid drugs. Receptors originate from a woman between 18 and 30 years old with Graves disease.

This clonotype was recorded at least ten times. CDR3 amino acids: CASSRVGAQETQYF. For the CDR3, the DNA is TGTGCCAGCAGTCGTGTGGGCGCCCAAGAGACCCAGTACTTC. V gene TRBV12-3 or TRBV12-4 combines with J gene TRBJ2-5; D is unresolved. The CDR3 length is 14 residues. The V end was cut by 5 bases, the J end by 1 base, with 11 bases between.

This clonotype was observed many times. The CDR3: CASSERVSGTAKNIQYF. DNA for the CDR3: TGTGCCAGCAGTGAAAGGGTTAGCGGGACAGCAAAAAACATTCAGTACTTC. This chain joins TRBV2 and TRBJ2-4; D perhaps matches TRBD2 (8 bases). V lost 2 bases and J lost 4, with 18 bases in between. There are 17 residues in the CDR3. From germline, CDR1 is SNHLY and CDR2 FYNNEI.

This clonotype showed up many times. The chain uses TRBV28 and TRBJ1-1, with TRBD1 identical over 7 bases. There are 13 residues in the CDR3. CDR1 MDHEN and CDR2 SYDVKM come from the germline V gene. V lost 6 bases, J lost 10 bases, and 11 bases stayed unmatched. The CDR3 coding sequence is TGTGCCAGCAGGGGATCGACAGGGTTTGGAGCTTTCTTT. The encoded protein is CASRGSTGFGAFF.

This clonotype has a count of ten or more. The gene calls are TRBV3-1 and TRBJ2-1; 7 nucleotides agree with TRBD2. Germline V gene data show CDR1 as LGHDT and CDR2 as YNNKEL (reference sequence). The CDR3 is 14 residues long. Losses at the gene ends were 3 bases for V and 8 bases for J; bases not matched to a gene: 7. Here the CDR3 reads CASSQLAGVYEQFF. CDR3 nucleotide sequence: TGTGCCAGCAGCCAGTTAGCGGGCGTCTATGAGCAGTTCTTC.

This clonotype was counted at least ten times. The chain links TRBV7-2 to TRBJ2-3; a weak D match, TRBD2 (5 bases). Germline V CDR1 and CDR2: SGHTA, FQGNSA. V lost 1 base to trimming and J lost 2 bases, with 13 bases between them. CDR3 length: 16 residues. CDR3 amino acids: CASSLVANQATDTQYF. The CDR3 DNA sequence: TGTGCCAGCAGCTTAGTAGCGAATCAAGCCACAGATACGCAGTATTTT.